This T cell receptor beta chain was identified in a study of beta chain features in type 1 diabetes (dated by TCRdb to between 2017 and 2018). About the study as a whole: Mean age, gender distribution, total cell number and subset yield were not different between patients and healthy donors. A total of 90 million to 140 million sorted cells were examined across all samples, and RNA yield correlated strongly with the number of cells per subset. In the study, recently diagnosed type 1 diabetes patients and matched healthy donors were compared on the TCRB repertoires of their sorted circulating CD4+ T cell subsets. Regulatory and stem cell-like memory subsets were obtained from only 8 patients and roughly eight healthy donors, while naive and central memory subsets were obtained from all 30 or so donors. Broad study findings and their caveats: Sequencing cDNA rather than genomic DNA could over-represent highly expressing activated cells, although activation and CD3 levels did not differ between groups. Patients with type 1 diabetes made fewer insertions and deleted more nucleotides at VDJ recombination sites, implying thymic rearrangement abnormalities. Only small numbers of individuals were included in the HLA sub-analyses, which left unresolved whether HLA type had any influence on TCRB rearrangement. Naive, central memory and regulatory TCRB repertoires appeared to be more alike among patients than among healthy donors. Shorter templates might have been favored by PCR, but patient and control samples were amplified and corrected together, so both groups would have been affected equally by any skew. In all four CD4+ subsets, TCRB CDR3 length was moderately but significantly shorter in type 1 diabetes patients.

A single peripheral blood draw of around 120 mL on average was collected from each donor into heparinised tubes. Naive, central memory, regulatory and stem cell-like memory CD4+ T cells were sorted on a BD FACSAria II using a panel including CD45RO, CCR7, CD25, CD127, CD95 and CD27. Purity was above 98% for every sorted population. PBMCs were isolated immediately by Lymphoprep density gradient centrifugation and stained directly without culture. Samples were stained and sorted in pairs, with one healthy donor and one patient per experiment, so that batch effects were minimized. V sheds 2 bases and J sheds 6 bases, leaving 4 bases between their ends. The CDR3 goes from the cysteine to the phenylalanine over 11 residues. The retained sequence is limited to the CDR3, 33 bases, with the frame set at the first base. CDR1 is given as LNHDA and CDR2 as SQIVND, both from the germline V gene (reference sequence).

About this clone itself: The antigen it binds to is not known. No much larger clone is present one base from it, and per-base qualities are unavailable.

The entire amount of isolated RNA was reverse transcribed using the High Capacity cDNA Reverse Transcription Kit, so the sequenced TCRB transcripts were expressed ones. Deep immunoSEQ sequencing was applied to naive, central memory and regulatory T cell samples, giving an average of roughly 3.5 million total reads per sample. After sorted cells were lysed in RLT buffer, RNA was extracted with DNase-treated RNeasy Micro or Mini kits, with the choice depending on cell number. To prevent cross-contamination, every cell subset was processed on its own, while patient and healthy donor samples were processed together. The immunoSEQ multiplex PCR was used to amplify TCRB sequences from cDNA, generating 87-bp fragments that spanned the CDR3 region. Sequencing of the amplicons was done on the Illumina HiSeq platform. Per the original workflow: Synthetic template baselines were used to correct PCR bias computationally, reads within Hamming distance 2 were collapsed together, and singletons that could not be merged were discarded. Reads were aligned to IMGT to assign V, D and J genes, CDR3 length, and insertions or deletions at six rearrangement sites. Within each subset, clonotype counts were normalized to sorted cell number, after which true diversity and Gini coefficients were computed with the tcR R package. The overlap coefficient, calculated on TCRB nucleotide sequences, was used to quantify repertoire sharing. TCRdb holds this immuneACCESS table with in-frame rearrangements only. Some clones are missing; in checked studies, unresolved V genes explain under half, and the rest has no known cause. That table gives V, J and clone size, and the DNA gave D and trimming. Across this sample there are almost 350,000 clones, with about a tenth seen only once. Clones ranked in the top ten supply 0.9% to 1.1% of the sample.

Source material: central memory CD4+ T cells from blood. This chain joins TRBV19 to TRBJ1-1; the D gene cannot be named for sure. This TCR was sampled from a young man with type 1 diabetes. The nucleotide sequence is TGTGCCAGTAGTATACGTTCTGAAGCTTTCTTT. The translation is CASSIRSEAFF.